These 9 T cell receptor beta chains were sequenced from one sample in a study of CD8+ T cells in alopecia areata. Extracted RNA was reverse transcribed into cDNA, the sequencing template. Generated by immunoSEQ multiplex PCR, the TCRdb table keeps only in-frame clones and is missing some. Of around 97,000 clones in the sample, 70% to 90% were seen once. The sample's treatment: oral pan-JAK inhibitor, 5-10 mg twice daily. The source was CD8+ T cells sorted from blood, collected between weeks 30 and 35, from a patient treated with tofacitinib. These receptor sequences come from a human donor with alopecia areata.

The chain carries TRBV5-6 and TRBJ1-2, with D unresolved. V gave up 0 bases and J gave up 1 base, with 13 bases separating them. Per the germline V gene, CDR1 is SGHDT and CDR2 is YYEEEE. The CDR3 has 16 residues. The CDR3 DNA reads TGTGCCAGCAGCTTGGAGAGTATAAGAAATAACTATGGCTACACCTTC. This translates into CASSLESIRNNYGYTF.

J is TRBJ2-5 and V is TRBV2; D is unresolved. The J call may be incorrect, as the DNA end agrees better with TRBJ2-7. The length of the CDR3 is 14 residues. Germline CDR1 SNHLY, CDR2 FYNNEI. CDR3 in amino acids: CASSDWNQIYEQYF. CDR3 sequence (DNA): TGTGCCAGCAGTGATTGGAACCAAATCTACGAGCAGTACTTC.

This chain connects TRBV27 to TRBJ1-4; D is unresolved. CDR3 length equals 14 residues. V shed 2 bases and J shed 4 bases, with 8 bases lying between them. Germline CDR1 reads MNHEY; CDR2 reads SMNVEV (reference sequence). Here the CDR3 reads CASSLDNSNEKLFF. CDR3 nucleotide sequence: TGTGCCAGCAGTTTAGACAACAGTAATGAAAAACTGTTTTTT.

As DNA, the CDR3 is TGTGCCACTCTTCTAGGAGAGGAGACCCAGTACTTC. It yields the protein CATLLGEETQYF. The J gene is TRBJ2-5, the V gene TRBV7-6; D is ambiguous. Trimming removed 10 bases from V and 5 bases from J, with 14 bases in between. The CDR3 is 12 residues long. In germline, CDR1 is SGHVS, CDR2 FNYEAQ.

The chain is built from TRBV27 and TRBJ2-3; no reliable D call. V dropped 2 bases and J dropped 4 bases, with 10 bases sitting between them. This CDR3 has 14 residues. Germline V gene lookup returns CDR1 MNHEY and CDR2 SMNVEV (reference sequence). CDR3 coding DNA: TGTGCCAGCAGTTTAATGGCGATGGCAGATACGCAGTATTTT. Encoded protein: CASSLMAMADTQYF.

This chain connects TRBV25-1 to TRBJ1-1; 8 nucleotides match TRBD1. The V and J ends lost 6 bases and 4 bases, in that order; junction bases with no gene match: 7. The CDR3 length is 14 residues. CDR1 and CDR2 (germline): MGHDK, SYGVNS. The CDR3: CASRETGEVTEAFF. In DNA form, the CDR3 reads TGTGCCAGCAGAGAGACAGGGGAAGTCACTGAAGCTTTCTTT. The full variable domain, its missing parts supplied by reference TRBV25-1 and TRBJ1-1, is EADIYQTPRYLVIGTGKKITLECSQTMGHDKMYWYQQDPGMELHLIHYSYGVNSTEKGDLSSESTVSRIRTEHFPLTLESARPSHTSQYLCASRETGEVTEAFFGQGTRLTVV.

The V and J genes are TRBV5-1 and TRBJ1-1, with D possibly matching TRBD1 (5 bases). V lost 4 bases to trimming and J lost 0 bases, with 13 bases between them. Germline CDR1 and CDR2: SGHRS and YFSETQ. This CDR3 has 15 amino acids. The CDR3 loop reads CASSPWGGMNTEAFF. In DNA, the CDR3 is TGCGCCAGCAGCCCTTGGGGCGGGATGAACACTGAAGCTTTCTTT.

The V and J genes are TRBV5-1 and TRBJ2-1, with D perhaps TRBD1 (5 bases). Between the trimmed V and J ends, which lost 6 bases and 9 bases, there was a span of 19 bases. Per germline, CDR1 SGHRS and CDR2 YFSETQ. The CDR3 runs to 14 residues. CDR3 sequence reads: CASNPQGGDSEQFF. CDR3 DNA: TGCGCCAGCAACCCCCAGGGTGGCGATTCTGAGCAGTTCTTC. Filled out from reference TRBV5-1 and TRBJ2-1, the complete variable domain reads KAGVTQTPRYLIKTRGQQVTLSCSPISGHRSVSWYQQTPGQGLQFLFEYFSETQRNKGNFPGRFSGRQFSNSRSEMNVSTLELGDSALYLCASNPQGGDSEQFFGPGTRLTVL.

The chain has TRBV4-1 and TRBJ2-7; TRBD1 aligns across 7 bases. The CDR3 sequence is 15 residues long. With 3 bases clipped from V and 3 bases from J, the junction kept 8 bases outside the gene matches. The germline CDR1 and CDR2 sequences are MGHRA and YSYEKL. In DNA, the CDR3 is TGCGCCAGCAGCCAGGTCTCCGGGACAGTCTACGAGCAGTACTTC. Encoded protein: CASSQVSGTVYEQYF.